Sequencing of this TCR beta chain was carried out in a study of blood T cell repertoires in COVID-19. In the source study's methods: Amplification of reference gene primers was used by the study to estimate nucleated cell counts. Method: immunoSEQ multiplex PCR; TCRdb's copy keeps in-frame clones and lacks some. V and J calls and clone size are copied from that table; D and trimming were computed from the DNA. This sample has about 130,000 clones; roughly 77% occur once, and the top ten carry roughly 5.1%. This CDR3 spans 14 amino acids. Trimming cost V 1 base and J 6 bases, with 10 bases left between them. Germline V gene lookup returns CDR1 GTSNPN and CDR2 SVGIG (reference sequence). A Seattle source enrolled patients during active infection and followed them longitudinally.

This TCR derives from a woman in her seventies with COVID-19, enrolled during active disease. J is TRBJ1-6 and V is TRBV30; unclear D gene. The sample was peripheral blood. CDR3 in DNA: TGTGCCTGGAGTGCCGGGGTGCGTAATTCACCCCTCCACTTT. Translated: CAWSAGVRNSPLHF.